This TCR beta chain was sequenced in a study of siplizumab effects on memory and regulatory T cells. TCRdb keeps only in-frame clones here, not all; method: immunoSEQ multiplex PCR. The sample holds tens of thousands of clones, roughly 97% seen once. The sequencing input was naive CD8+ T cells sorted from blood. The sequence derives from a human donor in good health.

The CDR3 DNA reads TGTGCCAGCAGTTTTGAGGGGGCCCTCGGGGAGACCCAGTACTTC. Its translation is CASSFEGALGETQYF. This sequence joins TRBV27 and TRBJ2-5; 7 nucleotides align to TRBD1. The CDR3 covers 15 residues. The junction had 9 bases not matched to a gene; V was cut back by 3 bases and J by 5 bases. Germline CDR1 is MNHEY and CDR2 is SMNVEV (reference sequence).